Detailed here is one T cell receptor beta chain. Each donor gave one heparinised blood draw averaging around 120 mL. A CD45RO/CCR7/CD25/CD127/CD95/CD27 panel sorted naive, central memory, regulatory and stem cell-like memory CD4+ cells. Once sorted, every population was more than 95% pure. The entirety of the isolated RNA underwent reverse transcription, so expressed TCRB transcripts were sequenced. The assay was immunoSEQ multiplex PCR, and TCRdb's table has in-frame clones only and misses some. The sample yields 350,000 to 450,000 clones, 11% to 15% seen once. CDR3 length: 15 amino acids. In germline, CDR1 is SGHTA, CDR2 FQGNSA. Trimming pared 4 bases from V and 0 bases from J, leaving 11 bases between. The data stem from a study of beta chain features in type 1 diabetes. Turning to the study itself: The examined sorted cells totaled approximately 110 million across samples.

Sequenced input: naive CD4+ T cells from blood. The clonotype was recovered from a man aged 25 to 45 in good health. The V call is TRBV7-2, the J call TRBJ2-3, with D possibly TRBD2 on 6 matching bases. In DNA, the CDR3 is TGTGCCAGCAGCTCTACTAGCCGGAGCACAGATACGCAGTATTTT. It codes for CASSSTSRSTDTQYF.